This entry is about one T cell receptor beta chain. This record belongs to a study of T cell responses to AZD1222 COVID-19 vaccine. Losses at the gene ends were 7 bases for V and 2 bases for J; bases not matched to a gene: 14. The germline gives CDR1 SQVTM, CDR2 ANQGSEA. This CDR3 has 17 residues. Method: immunoSEQ multiplex PCR; TCRdb's copy keeps in-frame clones and lacks some. This table holds 170,000 or so clones, 80% to 95% found once. The V gene is TRBV29-1, the J gene TRBJ2-1, with 10 positions matching TRBD2. This receptor was obtained from an adult who received the MenACWY meningococcal vaccine as a control. Source: peripheral blood, taken 28 days after the second dose of the MenACWY control vaccine. For the CDR3, the DNA is TGCAGCGGGAGGGGTGGTAGCGGGGGGCAGACCTACAATGAGCAGTTCTTC. This gives the protein CSGRGGSGGQTYNEQFF.